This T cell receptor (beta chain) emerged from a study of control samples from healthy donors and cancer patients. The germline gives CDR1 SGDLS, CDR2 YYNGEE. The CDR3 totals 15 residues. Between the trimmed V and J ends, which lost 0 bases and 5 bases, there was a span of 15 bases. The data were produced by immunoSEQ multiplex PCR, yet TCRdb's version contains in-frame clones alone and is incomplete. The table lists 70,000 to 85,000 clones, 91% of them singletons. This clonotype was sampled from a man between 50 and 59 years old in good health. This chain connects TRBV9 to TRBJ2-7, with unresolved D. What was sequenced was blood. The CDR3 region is CASSVGGRQDHEQYF. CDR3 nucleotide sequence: TGTGCCAGCAGCGTAGGTGGACGGCAGGATCACGAGCAGTACTTC. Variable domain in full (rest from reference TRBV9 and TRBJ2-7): DSGVTQTPKHLITATGQRVTLRCSPRSGDLSVYWYQQSLDQGLQFLIQYYNGEERAKGNILERFSAQQFPDLHSELNLSSLELGDSALYFCASSVGGRQDHEQYFGPGTRLTVT.